Described below is a single TCR beta chain sequence and its context. Its specificity is not known. This record belongs to a study of T cell responses to AZD1222 COVID-19 vaccine. Study-level points and caveats: Without day 14 samples, only post-peak T cell repertoires were studied. Reports indicate that nearly half of spike-specific TCRs are directed at unmutated variant regions.

TCRdb's copy holds only in-frame clones and misses some; the assay was immunoSEQ multiplex PCR. Counted here are approximately 97,000 clones, approximately 90% occurring once; the ten biggest clones make up approximately 5.1%. V was trimmed by 7 bases and J by 6 bases, leaving 18 bases between them. The germline V gene has CDR1 MNHEY and CDR2 SVGAGI. The CDR3 covers 14 residues. Here the sequenced sample was peripheral blood, taken on day 0 of AZD1222 vaccination. This chain uses TRBV6-5 with TRBJ1-1; D is uncertain. The source of this sequence is an adult in good health. CDR3 region: CASTPGGREAEAFF. The CDR3 nucleotides are TGTGCCAGCACCCCGGGTGGGAGGGAAGCTGAAGCTTTCTTT.